This T cell receptor beta chain is drawn from a study of STAT3 mutations in large granular lymphocyte leukemia. Study context: Immunosuppressive therapy was given to more than half of T-LGLL patients.

Comment on this clone: The target antigen is unknown.

Around 41,000 productive templates were obtained per sample on average. Method: immunoSEQ multiplex PCR; TCRdb's copy keeps in-frame clones and lacks some. Of 30,000 to 35,000 clones listed, 65% to 80% are singletons. This CDR3 comprises 14 residues. Trimming shortened V by 4 bases and J by 2 bases, and 12 bases separated the two germline ends. Germline V lookup: CDR1 SEHNR, CDR2 FQNEAQ (reference sequence). Study-level results: In some patients, a small highly pathogenic clone possibly went undetected. Every T-cell large granular lymphocyte leukemia patient had at least one immunodominant TCR beta clonotype.

The sample was peripheral blood mononuclear cells. The chain couples TRBV7-9 to TRBJ2-7, with D possibly TRBD2 on 5 matching bases. The sequence came from a woman between 50 and 59 years old with T-cell large granular lymphocyte leukemia. Some clones in this sample may be carry-over from other donors' samples. CDR3 amino acids: CASSSPPGTYEQYF. In DNA, the CDR3 is TGTGCCAGCAGCTCCCCTCCGGGGACCTACGAGCAGTACTTC.